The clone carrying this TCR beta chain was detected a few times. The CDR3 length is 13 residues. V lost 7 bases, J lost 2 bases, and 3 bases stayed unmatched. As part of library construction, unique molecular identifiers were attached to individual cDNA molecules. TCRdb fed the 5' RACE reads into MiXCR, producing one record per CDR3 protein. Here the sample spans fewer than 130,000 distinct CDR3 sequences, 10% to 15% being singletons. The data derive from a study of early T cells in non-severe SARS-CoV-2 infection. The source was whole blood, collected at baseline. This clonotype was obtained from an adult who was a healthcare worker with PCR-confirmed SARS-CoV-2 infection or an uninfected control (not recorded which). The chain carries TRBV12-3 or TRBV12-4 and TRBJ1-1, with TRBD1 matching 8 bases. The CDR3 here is CASTDRANTEAFF. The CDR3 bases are TGTGCCAGCACGGACAGGGCTAACACTGAAGCTTTCTTT.